A selection of T cell receptor beta chains follows, all from one sample in a study of CD8+ T cells in alopecia areata. Profiling relied on immunoSEQ multiplex PCR, and the TCRdb table lists in-frame clones only, not all of them. The data hold 4,000 to 5,000 clones, with approximately 89% observed a single time. The sequences come from skin, collected at week 4, from a patient treated with tofacitinib. The origin of the receptors is a human donor with alopecia areata. The CDR3 runs from the conserved cysteine through the conserved F or W. The D gene is left open where the match is weak. Part of the rows lack a size; the others show once, few, many or a class for expanded clones.

size,D,V,J,DNA,CDR3
-,TRBD1,TRBV30,TRBJ1-2,TGTGCCTGGAGTCGTGGAGGGGGCGACGGCTACACCTTC,CAWSRGGGDGYTF
-,TRBD1,TRBV4-3,TRBJ1-5,TGCGCCAGCAGCCTCGGACAGGGCAATCAGCCCCAGCATTTT,CASSLGQGNQPQHF
-,-,TRBV9,TRBJ2-1,TGTGCCAGCAGCGCCATGACTAGTATCAATGAGCAGTTCTTC,CASSAMTSINEQFF
-,-,TRBV19,TRBJ1-2,TGTGCCAGTAGTCCACTTTCTGGTGGACGGGACTATGGCTACACCTTC,CASSPLSGGRDYGYTF
few,-,TRBV18,TRBJ2-2,TGTGCCAGCTCGGTGGCCACCGGGGAGCTGTTTTTT,CASSVATGELFF
-,-,TRBV13,TRBJ1-1,TGTGCCAGCAGCTTCGGAAGGAGCCTAGACACTGAAGCTTTCTTT,CASSFGRSLDTEAFF
-,-,TRBV7-2,TRBJ2-7,TGTGCCAGCAGCTCATACTACGAGCAGTACTTC,CASSSYYEQYF
-,-,TRBV7-2,TRBJ2-3,TGTGCCAGCAGCTTAGTGGTTAACACAGATACGCAGTATTTT,CASSLVVNTDTQYF
-,-,TRBV29-1,TRBJ1-5,TGCAGCGTTTCAATCCCGGGACGGGAAAATCAGCCCCAGCATTTT,CSVSIPGRENQPQHF
-,-,TRBV27,TRBJ2-2,TGTGCCAGCAGTTCGCTCGGGACTTTTACCGGGGAGCTGTTTTTT,CASSSLGTFTGELFF
-,TRBD2,TRBV29-1,TRBJ2-1,TGCAGCGTTGGGGCTAGCGGGGGAATTAATGAGCAGTTCTTC,CSVGASGGINEQFF
-,-,TRBV19,TRBJ2-1,TGTGCCAGTAGTCTCAACCAGGGTCCGGGAGACAATGAGCAGTTCTTC,CASSLNQGPGDNEQFF
few,-,TRBV5-5,TRBJ2-1,TGTGCCAGCAGCCCCTATTCCTTCGACAATGAGCAGTTCTTC,CASSPYSFDNEQFF
few,TRBD1,TRBV5-1,TRBJ1-2,TGCGCCAGCAGCTTGGCCGAGGACAGGGGGCCTGGCTACACCTTC,CASSLAEDRGPGYTF
once,-,TRBV7-2,TRBJ2-7,TGTGCCAGCAGCTTAGTCCGGGGATCAAGCTCCTACGAGCAGTACTTC,CASSLVRGSSSYEQYF
-,TRBD2,TRBV2,TRBJ2-2,TGTGCCAGCAGACGGCTAGCGGGGGCGTCCGGGGAGCTGTTTTTT,CASRRLAGASGELFF